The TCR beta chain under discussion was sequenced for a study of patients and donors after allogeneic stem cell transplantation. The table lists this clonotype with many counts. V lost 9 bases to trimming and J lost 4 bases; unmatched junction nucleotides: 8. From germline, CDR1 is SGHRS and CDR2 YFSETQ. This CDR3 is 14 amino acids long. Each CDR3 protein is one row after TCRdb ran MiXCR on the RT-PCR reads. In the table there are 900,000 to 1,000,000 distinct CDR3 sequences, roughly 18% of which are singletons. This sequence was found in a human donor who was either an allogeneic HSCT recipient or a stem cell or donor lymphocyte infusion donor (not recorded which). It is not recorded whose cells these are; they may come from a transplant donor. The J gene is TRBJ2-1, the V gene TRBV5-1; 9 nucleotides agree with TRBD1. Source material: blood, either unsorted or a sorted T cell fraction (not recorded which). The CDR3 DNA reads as TGCGCCACTACACCGGGACAGGGATACAATGAGCAGTTCTTC. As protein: CATTPGQGYNEQFF.